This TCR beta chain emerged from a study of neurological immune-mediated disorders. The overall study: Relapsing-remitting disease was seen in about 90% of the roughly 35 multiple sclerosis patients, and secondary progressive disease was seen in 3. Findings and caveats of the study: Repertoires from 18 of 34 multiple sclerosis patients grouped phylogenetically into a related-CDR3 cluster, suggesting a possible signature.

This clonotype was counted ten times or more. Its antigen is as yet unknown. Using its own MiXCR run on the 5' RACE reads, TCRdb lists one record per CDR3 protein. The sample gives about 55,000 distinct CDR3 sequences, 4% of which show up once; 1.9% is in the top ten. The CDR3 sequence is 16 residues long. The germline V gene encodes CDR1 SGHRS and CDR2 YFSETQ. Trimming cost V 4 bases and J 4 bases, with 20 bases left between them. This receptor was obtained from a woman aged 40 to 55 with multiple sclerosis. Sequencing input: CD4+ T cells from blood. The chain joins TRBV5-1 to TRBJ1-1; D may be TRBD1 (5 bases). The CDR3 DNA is TGCGCCAGCAGCAATACCGTCCCGGGGCGCGGCACTGAAGCTTTCTTT. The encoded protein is CASSNTVPGRGTEAFF.